This TCR beta chain was recovered during a study of cytomegalovirus exposure and HLA in healthy donors. V was pared by 0 bases and J by 6 bases, with 2 bases of the junction left unmatched. Germline CDR1 SGHRS, CDR2 YFSETQ. The CDR3 length is 15 residues. PCR primers comprised 60 Vbeta and 13 Jbeta primers. The protocol was immunoSEQ multiplex PCR, while the TCRdb copy is restricted to in-frame clones and leaves out a portion. The table has fewer than 200,000 clones, around 73% seen once; the top ten hold approximately 5.4%. There were likely unrecorded immune exposures, though donors were nominally healthy when sampled.

Sequenced material: PBMCs. The sequence was collected from a woman aged 18-30 years in good health and CMV-seropositive. The chain uses TRBV5-1 and TRBJ1-4, with TRBD1 matching over 10 bases. CDR3 nucleotides: TGCGCCAGCAGCTTGGTGGGGACAGGGGATGAAAAACTGTTTTTT. Its translation: CASSLVGTGDEKLFF.